The 32 T cell receptor beta chains below were found in one sample sequenced in a study of blood T cell repertoires in COVID-19. Using immunoSEQ multiplex PCR, the repertoire was profiled, and TCRdb retains in-frame clones only, with some absent. This table holds 150,000 to 200,000 clones, approximately 87% found once. Sequences were obtained from peripheral blood. These receptors all stem from a young woman who had recovered from COVID-19.

The rearrangement joins TRBV19 to TRBJ1-6, with 7 bases fitting TRBD1. This CDR3 comprises 17 residues. Germline V gene sequence: CDR1 LNHDA, CDR2 SQIVND (reference sequence). With V trimmed by 6 bases and J by 8 bases, 16 bases remained unmatched. CDR3 DNA: TGTGCCAGTAGGGATAGGAGCCGGGGACAGTCCTATTCACCCCTCCACTTT. Amino acids: CASRDRSRGQSYSPLHF.

This chain uses TRBV6-2 or TRBV6-3 with TRBJ2-2; 12 bases align to TRBD1. Per germline, CDR1 MNHEY and CDR2 SVGEGT. This CDR3 comprises 17 residues. Trimming removed 8 bases from V and 5 bases from J; junction bases left unmatched: 12. The CDR3 loop reads CASGRDRGLSVTGELFF. CDR3 nucleotide sequence: TGTGCCAGCGGCCGGGACAGGGGGCTTTCGGTAACCGGGGAGCTGTTTTTT.

This chain joins TRBV15 and TRBJ1-2; TRBD1 matches 8 bases. The germline CDR1 and CDR2 sequences are LNHNV and YYDKDF (reference sequence). The trim removed 3 bases at V and 3 bases at J, leaving 12 bases unmatched. The CDR3 totals 17 residues. The CDR3 DNA is TGTGCCACCAGCAGGGGTGGGACAGGCGGACTCGACTATGGCTACACCTTC. It codes for CATSRGGTGGLDYGYTF.

The chain carries TRBV9 and TRBJ1-5, with 10 bases lining up with TRBD1. Germline CDR1 and CDR2: SGDLS and YYNGEE. The CDR3 sequence is 18 residues long. The junction had 9 bases not matched to a gene; V was cut back by 3 bases and J by 0 bases. The CDR3 loop reads CASSGRRDRGYSNQPQHF. The CDR3 DNA sequence: TGTGCCAGCAGCGGACGCCGGGACAGGGGATATAGCAATCAGCCCCAGCATTTT.

The rearrangement links TRBV5-1 to TRBJ2-7; 7 bases agree with TRBD1. This CDR3 is built from 15 residues. The germline gives CDR1 SGHRS, CDR2 YFSETQ. V shed 5 bases, J shed 2 bases, and the junction held 10 bases outside the gene matches. The DNA for the CDR3 is TGCGCCAGCAGGTTGACCCAGGGGGTCACCTACGAGCAGTACTTC. Residues: CASRLTQGVTYEQYF. The full variable domain, completed using reference TRBV5-1 and TRBJ2-7, is KAGVTQTPRYLIKTRGQQVTLSCSPISGHRSVSWYQQTPGQGLQFLFEYFSETQRNKGNFPGRFSGRQFSNSRSEMNVSTLELGDSALYLCASRLTQGVTYEQYFGPGTRLTVT.

This clone was observed a single time. V usage is TRBV5-1 and J usage is TRBJ1-2; a weak D match, TRBD1 (5 bases). Germline V gene lookup returns CDR1 SGHRS and CDR2 YFSETQ. The CDR3 length is 16 residues. V lost 4 bases and J lost 4, with 20 bases in between. CDR3 region: CASSPRTFGQGYGYTF. CDR3 nucleotide sequence: TGCGCCAGCAGCCCCAGGACGTTCGGGCAGGGCTATGGCTACACCTTC.

The chain has TRBV9 and TRBJ1-2; tentatively, D is TRBD1 (6 bases). Trimming pared 2 bases from V and 3 bases from J, leaving 11 bases between. The germline gives CDR1 SGDLS, CDR2 YYNGEE. The CDR3 contains 14 residues. The CDR3 spells CASSVTGRDYGYTF. In DNA form, the CDR3 reads TGTGCCAGCAGCGTCACAGGGCGCGACTATGGCTACACCTTC. Full variable domain (outside the CDR3, taken from reference TRBV9 and TRBJ1-2): DSGVTQTPKHLITATGQRVTLRCSPRSGDLSVYWYQQSLDQGLQFLIQYYNGEERAKGNILERFSAQQFPDLHSELNLSSLELGDSALYFCASSVTGRDYGYTFGSGTRLTVV.

This chain connects TRBV5-8 to TRBJ1-2; 9 bases are shared with TRBD1. With V trimmed by 4 bases and J by 4 bases, 2 bases remained unmatched. The CDR3 contains 13 residues. Germline V gene data show CDR1 as SGHTS and CDR2 as YDEGEE. CDR3 bases: TGTGCCAGCAGCCAGGACAGGGGCTATGGCTACACCTTC. Its translation: CASSQDRGYGYTF.

The V call is TRBV4-1, the J call TRBJ2-3; D is possibly TRBD2 (6 bases). The CDR3 is 14 residues long. V shed 3 bases and J shed 2 bases, with 9 bases lying between them. From germline, CDR1 is MGHRA and CDR2 YSYEKL. The chain's CDR3 is CASSQGGNTDTQYF. Here the CDR3 DNA reads TGCGCCAGCAGCCAGGGCGGGAACACAGATACGCAGTATTTT.

V gene TRBV7-2 combines with J gene TRBJ2-3; a possible D gene is TRBD2 (6 bases). CDR1 SGHTA and CDR2 FQGNSA come from the germline V gene. The CDR3 covers 15 residues. Trimming left V 3 bases short and J 5 bases short, with 15 bases between. The CDR3 loop reads CASSFLTNGGDTQYF. For the CDR3, the DNA is TGTGCCAGCAGCTTCCTGACTAACGGGGGAGATACGCAGTATTTT. The whole variable domain, filled in from reference TRBV7-2 and TRBJ2-3, reads GAGVSQSPSNKVTEKGKDVELRCDPISGHTALYWYRQSLGQGLEFLIYFQGNSAPDKSGLPSDRFSAERTGGSVSTLTIQRTQQEDSAVYLCASSFLTNGGDTQYFGPGTRLTVL.

This chain uses TRBV4-1 with TRBJ2-4, with 9 bases fitting TRBD2. Germline lookup yields CDR1 MGHRA and CDR2 YSYEKL. The CDR3 consists of 15 residues. V lost 1 base and J lost 6; bases outside the gene matches: 4. The CDR3 DNA follows: TGCGCCAGCAGCCAAGCTAGCGGGGTGGGAAACATTCAGTACTTC. It translates to CASSQASGVGNIQYF.

V gene TRBV7-2 combines with J gene TRBJ1-1; no reliable D call. The CDR3 consists of 13 residues. V dropped 5 bases and J dropped 3 bases, with 10 bases sitting between them. The germline V gene encodes CDR1 SGHTA and CDR2 FQGNSA. CDR3 nucleotides: TGTGCCAGCAGCCCCCCGGTGGACACTGAAGCTTTCTTT. It is translated as CASSPPVDTEAFF.

V and J are TRBV5-1 and TRBJ1-1; D is unresolved. The CDR3 loop spans 18 amino acids. V lost 1 base, J lost 0 bases, and 19 bases lay in between. Germline loops: CDR1 SGHRS, CDR2 YFSETQ. The CDR3 sequence: CASSLREIRLSMNTEAFF. For the CDR3, the DNA is TGCGCCAGCAGCTTGCGGGAAATCCGGCTCTCAATGAACACTGAAGCTTTCTTT.

The chain combines TRBV9 with TRBJ2-2, with unresolved D. Trimming cost V 3 bases and J 2 bases, with 5 bases left between them. Per germline, CDR1 SGDLS and CDR2 YYNGEE. The CDR3 length is 13 residues. CDR3 sequence (DNA): TGTGCCAGCAGCGATGTAAACACCGGGGAGCTGTTTTTT. This translates into CASSDVNTGELFF. The entire variable domain, with the rest obtained from reference TRBV9 and TRBJ2-2, is as follows: DSGVTQTPKHLITATGQRVTLRCSPRSGDLSVYWYQQSLDQGLQFLIQYYNGEERAKGNILERFSAQQFPDLHSELNLSSLELGDSALYFCASSDVNTGELFFGEGSRLTVL.

This clone was found once. J is TRBJ1-5 and V is TRBV6-5; possibly TRBD1 for D (5 bases). The CDR3 totals 13 residues. V lost 2 bases and J lost 6, with 8 bases in between. Germline CDR1 and CDR2: MNHEY and SVGAGI. The CDR3 sequence is CASSYDSRQPQHF. CDR3 DNA sequence: TGTGCCAGCAGTTACGACAGTCGTCAGCCCCAGCATTTT.

The chain has TRBV10-3 and TRBJ2-5; 13 bases fit TRBD2. The V and J ends lost 0 bases and 1 base, in that order; junction bases with no gene match: 5. CDR1 and CDR2 from the germline V gene are ENHRY and SYGVKD. CDR3 length: 18 amino acids. CDR3 sequence reads: CAISESGLAGDFQETQYF. The CDR3 bases are TGTGCCATCAGTGAGTCAGGACTAGCGGGAGACTTCCAAGAGACCCAGTACTTC.

V and J are TRBV5-6 and TRBJ2-5, with TRBD1 matching 7 bases. V dropped 2 bases and J dropped 1; count of bases not matched to a gene: 2. Germline V gives CDR1 SGHDT, CDR2 YYEEEE. This CDR3 region has 14 residues. DNA of the CDR3: TGTGCCAGCAGCTTCCGACAGGGCCAAGAGACCCAGTACTTC. It specifies CASSFRQGQETQYF.

The chain is built from TRBV15 and TRBJ1-4; 9 bases are shared with TRBD1. The junction had 4 bases not matched to a gene; V was cut back by 3 bases and J by 5 bases. CDR1 is LNHNV and CDR2 is YYDKDF in the germline V gene (reference sequence). This CDR3 is 15 amino acids long. The DNA for the CDR3 is TGTGCCACCAGCAGGTCCGGGACAGGGAATGAAAAACTGTTTTTT. Amino acids: CATSRSGTGNEKLFF.

The CDR3 region is CASSIGAGYQPQHF. In DNA form, the CDR3 reads TGTGCCAGTAGTATAGGGGCAGGGTATCAGCCCCAGCATTTT. The chain employs TRBV19 and TRBJ1-5, with D possibly matching TRBD1 (5 bases). V lost 1 base and J 5 bases, leaving 9 bases between the germline ends. This CDR3 has 14 residues. The germline CDR1 and CDR2 sequences are LNHDA and SQIVND (reference sequence).

The chain employs TRBV7-3 and TRBJ2-3; tentative D call: TRBD2 (6 bases). Germline CDR1 and CDR2: SGHTA and FQGTGA. The CDR3 covers 15 residues. V lost 4 bases and J lost 4, with 15 bases in between. This chain's CDR3 is CASSSTGTQADTQYF. The CDR3 nucleotides are TGTGCCAGCAGCTCGACCGGGACTCAGGCAGATACGCAGTATTTT.

This chain uses TRBV7-3 with TRBJ2-2; D is perhaps TRBD1 (5 bases). CDR3 length equals 14 residues. Trimming shortened V by 6 bases and J by 1 base, and 9 bases separated the two germline ends. The germline V gene has CDR1 SGHTA and CDR2 FQGTGA. CDR3 sequence reads: CASSQQGNTGELFF. The CDR3 coding sequence is TGTGCCAGCAGTCAGCAGGGGAACACCGGGGAGCTGTTTTTT.

J is TRBJ2-2 and V is TRBV2; TRBD2 aligns across 11 bases. Trimming cost V 5 bases and J 1 base; bases outside gene matches: 3. The CDR3 extends over 16 amino acids. CDR1 is SNHLY, CDR2 FYNNEI, per germline. DNA of the CDR3: TGTGCCAGCAGTTGGGGACTAGCGGAGAACACCGGGGAGCTGTTTTTT. It specifies CASSWGLAENTGELFF.

In this sample, this clone turned up once. CDR3 in amino acids: CASSRAGTGKAGETQYF. The DNA of the CDR3 is TGTGCCAGCAGTAGGGCAGGGACTGGTAAAGCGGGAGAGACCCAGTACTTC. This rearrangement joins TRBV2 to TRBJ2-5; the D gene is possibly TRBD2 (6 bases). The CDR3 extends over 17 amino acids. Trimming stripped 5 bases from V and 4 bases from J, with 23 bases between. Germline-derived CDR1 and CDR2 are SNHLY and FYNNEI. Together with reference TRBV2 and TRBJ2-5, the CDR3 gives the full variable domain: EPEVTQTPSHQVTQMGQEVILRCVPISNHLYFYWYRQILGQKVEFLVSFYNNEISEKSEIFDDQFSVERPDGSNFTLKIRSTKLEDSAMYFCASSRAGTGKAGETQYFGPGTRLLVL.

CDR3 nucleotides: TGCGCCAGCAGCGGGGTTACTCACAGGGGCAATCAGCCCCAGCATTTT. Its protein product is CASSGVTHRGNQPQHF. The rearrangement joins TRBV5-1 to TRBJ1-5; TRBD1 might be the D (6 bases). CDR1 is SGHRS, CDR2 YFSETQ, per germline. The CDR3 is 16 amino acids. The V end was cut by 4 bases, the J end by 2 bases, with 16 bases between.

This chain links TRBV10-3 with TRBJ1-1, with D uncertain. Germline V gene data show CDR1 as ENHRY and CDR2 as SYGVKD. Trimming stripped 1 base from V and 1 base from J, with 16 bases between. CDR3 length equals 17 residues. CDR3: CAISELGGGSWNTEAFF. As DNA, the CDR3 is TGTGCCATCAGTGAGTTAGGTGGCGGCAGTTGGAACACTGAAGCTTTCTTT.

The chain is built from TRBV7-2 and TRBJ2-7; the D gene is possibly TRBD2 (6 bases). Germline V gives CDR1 SGHTA, CDR2 FQGNSA. The CDR3 totals 17 residues. Trimming shortened V by 3 bases and J by 0 bases, and 18 bases separated the two germline ends. The CDR3 region is CASSFAIGTDYSYEQYF. CDR3 bases: TGTGCCAGCAGCTTTGCTATTGGGACGGACTACTCCTACGAGCAGTACTTC.

The J gene is TRBJ2-7, the V gene TRBV6-2 or TRBV6-3; TRBD2 is a possible D gene (5 bases). Germline V gives CDR1 MNHEY, CDR2 SVGEGT. The CDR3 totals 16 residues. V was clipped by 4 bases and J by 3 bases, with 19 bases between them. CDR3 sequence reads: CASSSGKIFPHYEQYV. In DNA form, the CDR3 reads TGTGCCAGCAGTTCGGGAAAGATTTTCCCCCACTACGAGCAGTACGTC.

The CDR3 nucleotides read TGTGCCTGGAGTGTACATAATCGGGGGGACCAGATCACTGAAGCTTTCTTT. Its protein is CAWSVHNRGDQITEAFF. V is TRBV30 and J is TRBJ1-1; tentative D call: TRBD1 (5 bases). Germline lookup yields CDR1 GTSNPN and CDR2 SVGIG (reference sequence). The CDR3 spans 17 residues. Between the trimmed V and J ends, which lost 0 bases and 4 bases, there was a span of 21 bases.

The chain carries TRBV2 and TRBJ1-2; 7 positions match TRBD1. CDR3 length: 13 amino acids. V lost 6 bases and J lost 3; bases outside the gene matches: 4. Germline V lookup: CDR1 SNHLY, CDR2 FYNNEI. The CDR3 nucleotides read TGTGCCAGCAGCGAAACAGGGGACTATGGCTACACCTTC. Translated: CASSETGDYGYTF.

The rearrangement joins TRBV5-1 to TRBJ1-1, with D possibly being TRBD1 (5 bases). Germline values: CDR1 SGHRS, CDR2 YFSETQ. The CDR3 has 13 residues. Trimming removed 1 base from V and 6 bases from J, with 10 bases in between. The CDR3 spells CASSLLPGPEAFF. The DNA of the CDR3 is TGCGCCAGCAGCTTGCTTCCAGGGCCTGAAGCTTTCTTT.

The chain employs TRBV27 and TRBJ2-3; the D is unclear. V was shortened by 5 bases and J by 5 bases, with 20 bases between the two germline ends. The CDR3 extends over 16 amino acids. Germline CDR1 and CDR2: MNHEY and SMNVEV (reference sequence). This CDR3 is CASSLTRQLWIDTQYF. As DNA, the CDR3 is TGTGCCAGCAGTCTCACCAGGCAGCTGTGGATAGATACGCAGTATTTT.

The chain recombines TRBV2 with TRBJ1-2; D call uncertain. V lost 5 bases and J 0 bases, leaving 10 bases between the germline ends. This CDR3 is built from 14 residues. Per germline, CDR1 SNHLY and CDR2 FYNNEI. The CDR3 bases are TGTGCCAGCAGTTTCTCGGGATCTAACTATGGCTACACCTTC. This codes for CASSFSGSNYGYTF.